These T cell receptor beta chains were read from a single sample in a study of blood T cell repertoires in COVID-19. Profiled with immunoSEQ multiplex PCR; TCRdb holds only in-frame clones, not every one. The table lists 190,000 or so clones, roughly 90% of them singletons. Sequencing was done on a sample of PBMCs or T cells enriched from blood (not recorded which). These receptors were taken from a woman younger than 30 who had recovered from COVID-19. Both conserved end residues are part of each CDR3. A D gene is named only where the DNA matches it firmly. Clone size is given for some rows only: seen once, a few or many times, or a class if the clone is expanded.

v_call,j_call,clone_size,d_call,cdr3_length,cdr3_nt,cdr3_aa
TRBV5-1,TRBJ2-5,NA,NA,15,TGCGCCAGCAGCTTGTCGACGGGTAGGCGAGAGACCCAGTACTTC,CASSLSTGRRETQYF
TRBV28,TRBJ1-2,NA,NA,14,TGTGCCAGCAGTTTTTCGATATACACAGGGATTTGGACCTTC,CASSFSIYTGIWTF
TRBV27,TRBJ1-4,NA,TRBD1,17,TGTGCCAGCAGTGACACACCGAACAGGGGGACTAATGAAAAACTGTTTTTT,CASSDTPNRGTNEKLFF
TRBV5-1,TRBJ2-6,NA,TRBD1,17,TGCGCCAGCAGCTTGGCGGGACAGACCTCTGGGGCCAACGTCCTGACTTTC,CASSLAGQTSGANVLTF
TRBV5-6,TRBJ1-4,NA,NA,17,TGTGCCAGCAGCTTGGGGACAGTGGTTGTACCCAATGAAAAACTGTTTTTT,CASSLGTVVVPNEKLFF
TRBV7-6,TRBJ2-1,NA,NA,12,TGTGCCAGCAGCCCGGGTTCCGTAGAGCAGTTCTTC,CASSPGSVEQFF
TRBV7-3,TRBJ1-1,once,NA,13,TGTGCCAGCAGCCTCCAACCCGGGACTGAAGCTTTCTTT,CASSLQPGTEAFF
TRBV18,TRBJ2-1,NA,TRBD2,20,TGTGCCAGCTCACCACGATTGAGGGGTACTAGCGGGGGATCCTACAATGAGCAGTTCTTC,CASSPRLRGTSGGSYNEQFF
TRBV28,TRBJ1-1,NA,TRBD1,14,TGTGCCAGCAGGCCAGGGGGCTCGAACACTGAAGCTTTCTTT,CASRPGGSNTEAFF
TRBV6-1,TRBJ2-7,medium-sized,TRBD1,13,TGTGCCAGCAGTGAACGGACAGGGCACGAGCAGTACTTC,CASSERTGHEQYF
TRBV14,TRBJ1-1,NA,NA,17,TGTGCCAGCAGCCGCAACGGAATGACAGGAACTCTCACTGAAGCTTTCTTT,CASSRNGMTGTLTEAFF
TRBV19,TRBJ1-2,NA,NA,13,TGTGCCAGTAGTATGGGGCAGGGGAAAGGCTACACCTTC,CASSMGQGKGYTF
TRBV18,TRBJ1-2,NA,NA,15,TGTGCCAGCTCACCGGGGGTGGACAGCTACTATGGCTACACCTTC,CASSPGVDSYYGYTF
TRBV11-1,TRBJ1-1,NA,NA,13,TGTGCCAGCAGCCCGAAGGGAGGTGTCGCAGCTTTCTTT,CASSPKGGVAAFF
TRBV29-1,TRBJ2-7,NA,NA,13,TGCAGCGTCCGAGAGGGGGGGAACTACGAGCAGTACTTC,CSVREGGNYEQYF
TRBV11-3,TRBJ2-7,NA,NA,12,TGTGCCAGCAGCCCGGTTGCCTACGAGCAGTACTTC,CASSPVAYEQYF
TRBV9,TRBJ1-1,NA,NA,14,TGTGCCAGCAGCGTAGATGTCAGGAACACTGAAGCTTTCTTT,CASSVDVRNTEAFF
TRBV19,TRBJ2-1,NA,TRBD2,16,TGTGCCAGTAGTATCAGTTCGGGCTGGGGGGGAAATGAGCAGTTCTTC,CASSISSGWGGNEQFF
TRBV6-1,TRBJ2-5,once,NA,15,TGTGCCAGCAGTGAAGCGGCAGGGTGGGCGGAGACCCAGTACTTC,CASSEAAGWAETQYF
TRBV19,TRBJ1-3,NA,NA,15,TGTGCCAGTAACCCAGGTAGTACCCTTGGAAACACCATATATTTT,CASNPGSTLGNTIYF
TRBV3-1/TRBV3-2,TRBJ1-1,NA,TRBD1,15,TGTGCCAGCAGCCAAGAGGGACAGTTCAACACTGAAGCTTTCTTT,CASSQEGQFNTEAFF
TRBV18,TRBJ2-1,NA,TRBD2,16,TGTGCCAGCTCACCGGTGGCGGGAGATATATACAATGAGCAGTTCTTC,CASSPVAGDIYNEQFF
TRBV11-2,TRBJ1-3,few,NA,15,TGTGCCAGCAGCTTAGGTCCCGGCTCTGGAAACACCATATATTTT,CASSLGPGSGNTIYF
TRBV27,TRBJ2-3,once,NA,16,TGTGCCAGCAGTTTATCGGGCTCTCCAGGCGAAGATACGCAGTATTTT,CASSLSGSPGEDTQYF
TRBV29-1,TRBJ2-7,NA,NA,14,TGCAGCGTTGCCGGGCAGGGGAGCTCCTACGAGCAGTACTTC,CSVAGQGSSYEQYF
TRBV7-9,TRBJ2-7,NA,NA,14,TGTGCCAGCAGCTTAGCAGGGGTGGACTACGAGCAGTACTTC,CASSLAGVDYEQYF
TRBV15,TRBJ2-1,NA,NA,14,TGTGCCACCAGCCAACAATGGGGAGTATACGAGCAGTTCTTC,CATSQQWGVYEQFF
TRBV5-4,TRBJ1-5,NA,TRBD1,14,TGTGCCAGCAGCTCCGGGACAGGGAGTCAGCCCCAGCATTTT,CASSSGTGSQPQHF
TRBV7-8,TRBJ1-6,NA,NA,17,TGTGCCAGCAGCCCAGAGGCCAGGGAACGGAGTAATTCACCCCTCCACTTT,CASSPEARERSNSPLHF
TRBV24-1,TRBJ2-2,NA,TRBD1,16,TGTGCCACCAGTGAACTTCGGACAGGGAAAACCGGGGAGCTGTTTTTT,CATSELRTGKTGELFF
TRBV7-2,TRBJ2-1,NA,TRBD2,13,TGTGCCAGCAGCCCGGGGGGGGTCAATGAGCAGTTCTTC,CASSPGGVNEQFF
TRBV7-2,TRBJ2-1,NA,TRBD1,14,TGTGCCAGCAGCCCGGGACAGGGGAGGAATGAGCAGTTCTTC,CASSPGQGRNEQFF
TRBV19,TRBJ2-5,NA,NA,15,TGTGCCAGTAGTATAGGGGGGGTTTTGGGAGAGACCCAGTACTTC,CASSIGGVLGETQYF
TRBV6-5,TRBJ2-1,NA,TRBD1,15,TGTGCCAGCAGCGATGGGACAGGGGCGTACAATGAGCAGTTCTTC,CASSDGTGAYNEQFF
TRBV7-2,TRBJ2-7,NA,NA,12,TGTGCCAGCAGAGGGAGCTCCTACGAGCAGTACTTC,CASRGSSYEQYF
TRBV29-1,TRBJ2-7,NA,NA,12,TGCAGTATCGGGGACATTAGCTACGAGCAGTACTTC,CSIGDISYEQYF
TRBV6-1,TRBJ1-1,NA,NA,15,TGTGCCAGCAGTGAAATGTCGACTATGAACACTGAAGCTTTCTTT,CASSEMSTMNTEAFF
TRBV19,TRBJ1-1,NA,NA,14,TGTGCCAGTAGTAGAATTAGTAGGAACACTGAAGCTTTCTTT,CASSRISRNTEAFF
TRBV19,TRBJ2-5,NA,NA,14,TGTGCCAGCAAACGGACAGAACGACAAGAGACCCAGTACTTC,CASKRTERQETQYF
TRBV27,TRBJ2-7,NA,NA,14,TGTGCCAGCAGAACCCGCGGACACTCCTACGAGCAGTACTTC,CASRTRGHSYEQYF
TRBV4-1,TRBJ2-1,NA,NA,14,TGCGCCAGCAGCCAACCGGGAGCCTACAATGAGCAGTTCTTC,CASSQPGAYNEQFF
TRBV28,TRBJ1-6,NA,NA,13,TGTGCCAGCAGGCCGACCGGGGGTTCACCCCTCCACTTT,CASRPTGGSPLHF
TRBV10-3,TRBJ2-7,NA,TRBD1,14,TGTGCCATAGGAGAACAGGGGGCGGGGTACGAGCAGTACTTC,CAIGEQGAGYEQYF
TRBV9,TRBJ2-3,NA,TRBD2,15,TGTGCCAGCAGTGCGAGGCGGGGGGTTGGAGATACGCAGTATTTT,CASSARRGVGDTQYF
TRBV2,TRBJ2-5,NA,TRBD1,13,TGTGCCATCAAGGACAGGCTTCAAGAGACCCAGTACTTC,CAIKDRLQETQYF
TRBV7-9,TRBJ1-5,NA,NA,14,TGTGCCAGCAGCTTAGGACAGGGCAATCAGCCCCAGCATTTT,CASSLGQGNQPQHF
TRBV27,TRBJ2-5,NA,NA,14,TGTGCCAGCAGAGCGATAGCGTTCGGAGAGACCCAGTACTTC,CASRAIAFGETQYF
TRBV6-1,TRBJ1-3,NA,NA,15,TGTGCCAGCAGTGAAGCGCCTAAGTCTGGAAACACCATATATTTT,CASSEAPKSGNTIYF
TRBV9,TRBJ1-1,NA,NA,15,TGTGCCAGCAGCGGGAACCAGGGTGCGGTCACTGAAGCTTTCTTT,CASSGNQGAVTEAFF
TRBV27,TRBJ1-2,NA,NA,14,TGTGCCAGCAGTTTCAACGGTCCCCTCTATGGCTACACCTTC,CASSFNGPLYGYTF